The clone carrying this T cell receptor (beta chain) was counted many times. What it binds is not known. This entry is derived from a study of human T cells and chemical hapten exposure. Findings and caveats of the study: With DPC sensitization, TCRs exceeding 1 in 1000 frequency showed no change.

CDR1 and CDR2 (germline): LNHNV, YYDKDF (reference sequence). V lost 6 bases, J lost 7 bases, and 13 bases lay in between. This CDR3 comprises 13 residues. Regarding time point: patch test 1, 2 weeks after DPC sensitization. Described treatment: therapeutic diphenylcyclopropenone sensitization with weekly scalp DPC. Unfractionated whole blood was the source from which total RNA was extracted. MiXCR, run by TCRdb on the RACE reads, gives a single entry per CDR3 protein. The sample includes around 44,000 distinct CDR3 sequences, under 4.5% of them seen just once. The rearrangement joins TRBV15 to TRBJ2-1; D is unresolved. The receptor's source is a man between 45 and 60 years old with alopecia areata. Some clones in this sample may be carry-over from other donors' samples. Sequencing was performed on whole blood, taken in connection with sensitization to the hapten diphenylcyclopropenone (DPC). The CDR3 DNA follows: TGTGCCACCAGGGACGGGTTGTGGAATGAGCAGTTCTTC. It yields the protein CATRDGLWNEQFF.